This TCR beta chain was profiled in a study of OX40 agonist ivuxolimab in advanced cancers. On the study more broadly: Antecedent anti-PD-1, anti-PD-L1 or anti-CTLA-4 therapy was permissible, with about 39% having received some.

Using immunoSEQ multiplex PCR, the repertoire was profiled, and TCRdb retains in-frame clones only, with some absent. The data hold about 36,000 clones, with around 77% observed a single time. The sample here was CD4+ or CD8+ T cells sorted from blood, taken in a trial of the OX40 agonist ivuxolimab. This TCR was recovered from an adult with an advanced solid tumor such as melanoma, head and neck, liver or kidney cancer.

The chain's CDR3 is CASSFPGGVAFF. The CDR3 DNA reads as TGTGCCAGCAGCTTTCCCGGCGGGGTAGCTTTCTTT. V and J are TRBV4-2 and TRBJ1-1, with D uncertain. The CDR3 runs 12 residues. V was cut by 5 bases and J by 10 bases, with 14 bases left in between. CDR1 is LGHNA, CDR2 YNFKEQ, per germline.